This entry features one T cell receptor beta chain sequence. Its cognate antigen is unknown. Cultured CD4+ T cells had their DNA profiled by the Oncomine TCR Beta short-read assay. From CD4+ T cells that had been cultured, genomic DNA was extracted. Using its own MiXCR run on the PCR reads, TCRdb lists one record per CDR3 protein. Seen here are more than 7,000 distinct CDR3 sequences, almost 50% observed once, and the top ten hold roughly 8.1%. The data originate from a study of vaccination and CD4 T cells after COVID-19. V was clipped by 5 bases and J by 8 bases; unmatched bases: 9. The CDR3 has 15 amino acids. CDR1 is SGHTA and CDR2 is FQGNSA in the germline V gene. As for treatment: roughly 11-day PBMC culture with coronavirus spike peptide pools or control peptides (ViraFEST assay). Antigen-specific T cell expansion with peptide pools preceded TCR sequencing in the ViraFEST approach.

What was sequenced was CD4+ T cells from blood, cultured in vitro. The V and J genes are TRBV7-2 and TRBJ2-1; 10 positions agree with TRBD2. This sequence was found in a human donor who had recovered from COVID-19. Here the CDR3 DNA reads TGTGCCAGCAGCGTACCCGGGACTAGCGAAGATGAGCAGTTCTTC. Encoded protein: CASSVPGTSEDEQFF. Supplemented by reference TRBV7-2 and TRBJ2-1, the full variable domain reads GAGVSQSPSNKVTEKGKDVELRCDPISGHTALYWYRQSLGQGLEFLIYFQGNSAPDKSGLPSDRFSAERTGGSVSTLTIQRTQQEDSAVYLCASSVPGTSEDEQFFGPGTRLTVL.